This entry features one T cell receptor (beta chain) sequence. This clonotype has only a few counts. The antigen it binds to is not known. The input lacks base qualities; no much larger clone sits a single base away. The sample's time point, from its label and the paper: pre-sensitization, week 0. The sample's treatment or condition label, in plain terms: therapeutic diphenylcyclopropenone sensitization with weekly scalp DPC. At each patch-test visit, blood was drawn before the patch test was applied. Eligible patients were aged 18 to 70, diagnosed with alopecia, deemed suitable for DPC therapy, and excluded if pregnant. Total RNA was isolated from unfractionated whole blood collected in Tempus Blood RNA tubes. The CDR1 and CDR2 encoded by the germline V gene are MNHEY and SVGAGI. Measured from the cysteine to the phenylalanine, the CDR3 is 16 residues long. Only the CDR3 DNA is retained, 48 bases long and in frame from the first base. V is trimmed back by 2 bases and J by 1 base, and the junction contains 6 bases that no gene match accounts for.

The library came from RACE. Data came from a NextSeq 500. During library preparation, unique molecular identifiers were attached to individual cDNA molecules so that TCRs could be counted quantitatively and reproducibly. From each blood RNA sample, both TCR alpha and TCR beta chains were sequenced. Per the source publication's procedure: The median number of TCRs per sample was roughly 98,000, ranging from roughly 23,224 to 690,600. The Decombinator software suite was used to annotate V, J and CDR3 in the TCR reads. Every sample was subsampled to the same number of TCRs (28,000) for the PS versus PT1 abundance plots. Expanded TCRs were defined as absent before sensitization and observed at least eight times at the 2-week time point. TCRdb reran the public reads through fastp at Q25 and MiXCR, keeping productive beta chains. Each entry merges the rows of one CDR3 protein and shows their most common DNA and genes. TCRdb's processing, not the authors', yielded these V and J calls. A total of 300,000 to 450,000 distinct CDR3 sequences appear in this sample, less than 6.5% of them only once. The top ten clonotypes cover 2% to 3% of the sample.

This specimen belongs to a study of human T cells and chemical hapten exposure listed by TCRdb under 2021. Looking at the study overall: For sensitization, 2% DPC in acetone was applied to a roughly 2 cm by roughly 2 cm area of upper inner arm skin. Weekly therapeutic DPC doses were additionally applied to the scalp of patients throughout the approximately 24-week study period. Patch tests used Finn chambers with 0.01% DPC on the upper back, scored after 6 days by International Contact Dermatitis Research Group standards. Most of the patients in the cohort were female, and the cohort covered alopecia areata with under or over 50% scalp involvement, alopecia totalis and alopecia universalis. Libraries were pooled for sequencing, and variation in per-sample TCR yields was attributed mainly to small differences in library volumes within the pool. The study tracked peripheral blood TCR repertoire changes in vivo during primary and secondary sensitization to the hapten diphenylcyclopropenone (DPC) in alopecia patients. Blood samples were taken from patients before sensitization (week 0) and then at 2, 6 and about 24 weeks after DPC sensitization. Roughly 30 alopecia patients provided blood for TCR sequencing at one to four time points (pre-sensitization, 2, 6 and 24 weeks).

What the work shows at the level of the full study, not this receptor alone: Significantly more large CDR3 similarity clusters were formed by expanded TCRs than by pre-sensitization or healthy control sets, consistent with antigen-driven responses. Repeated subsampling changed both the strength of the expansion versus patch-test correlation and the threshold at which the correlation became significant. Patch test score correlated positively with the number of PT1 expanded TCRs, reaching significance at thresholds 8, 16 and 32 but not at 4. DPC sensitization did not change the number of TCRs with a frequency above 1 in 1000, and there was no evidence of changes in global repertoire structure. Alopecia, a presumed autoimmune disease, was present in all patients, so the immune response of the patients might differ from that of healthy individuals.

This TCR came from a woman between 50 and 59 years old with alopecia areata. Some clones in this sample may be carry-over from other donors' samples. Rearrangement joined TRBV6-5 to TRBJ1-2, with 8 bases in between that match TRBD1. The sample was whole blood, taken in connection with sensitization to the hapten diphenylcyclopropenone (DPC). The CDR3 in this case is CASSYADRAVNYGYTF. The DNA sequence is TGTGCCAGCAGTTACGCGGACAGGGCAGTTAACTATGGCTACACCTTC.